This T cell receptor beta chain was found in a study of blood T cell repertoires in COVID-19. The CDR3 totals 14 residues. V shed 6 bases and J 0 bases; nucleotides not matched to a gene: 6. Germline V gives CDR1 SGDLS, CDR2 YYNGEE. Original methodology: Cell counts per sample came from amplifying reference gene primers. The table came from immunoSEQ multiplex PCR; TCRdb's copy has only in-frame clones and leaves some out. D and trimming were read from the DNA, whereas the V and J calls and clone size are those reported in that table. Here the sample spans about 130,000 clones, approximately 78% being singletons. Participants were aged about 18 to 89 years from roughly 26 US areas.

The chain employs TRBV9 and TRBJ2-7; TRBD1 aligns across 7 bases. The sequence was collected from a woman aged 45-65 years who had recovered from COVID-19. Sequenced material: PBMCs or T cells enriched from blood (not recorded which). The CDR3, as DNA: TGTGCCAGCACCCCGACAGGGAGCTCCTACGAGCAGTACTTC. It codes for CASTPTGSSYEQYF.